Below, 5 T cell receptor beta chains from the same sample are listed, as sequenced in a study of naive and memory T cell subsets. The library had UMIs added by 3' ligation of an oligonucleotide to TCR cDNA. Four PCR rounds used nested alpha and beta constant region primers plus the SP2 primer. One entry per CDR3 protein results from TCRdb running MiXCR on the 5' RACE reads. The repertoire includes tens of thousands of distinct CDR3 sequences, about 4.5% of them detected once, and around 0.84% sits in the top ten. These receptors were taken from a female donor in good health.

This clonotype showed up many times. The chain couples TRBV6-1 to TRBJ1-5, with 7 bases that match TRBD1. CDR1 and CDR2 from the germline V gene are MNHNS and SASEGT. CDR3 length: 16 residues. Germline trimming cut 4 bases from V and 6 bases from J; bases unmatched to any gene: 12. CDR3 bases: TGTGCCAGCAGTGGGACAGGTATAGGAGGGGTTCAGCCCCAGCATTTT. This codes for CASSGTGIGGVQPQHF.

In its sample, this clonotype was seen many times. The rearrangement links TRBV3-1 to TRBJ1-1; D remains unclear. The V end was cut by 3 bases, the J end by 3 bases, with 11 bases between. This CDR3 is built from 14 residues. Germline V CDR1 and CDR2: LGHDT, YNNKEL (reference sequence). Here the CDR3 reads CASSQGKRDTEAFF. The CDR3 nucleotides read TGTGCCAGCAGCCAGGGTAAAAGGGACACTGAAGCTTTCTTT.

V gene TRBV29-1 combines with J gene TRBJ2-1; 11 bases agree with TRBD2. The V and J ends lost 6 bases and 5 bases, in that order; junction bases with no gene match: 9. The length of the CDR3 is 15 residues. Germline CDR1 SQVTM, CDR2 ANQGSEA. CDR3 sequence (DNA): TGCAGCGTAAAACCGGGACTAGCGGTGAACAATGAGCAGTTCTTC. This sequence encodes CSVKPGLAVNNEQFF.

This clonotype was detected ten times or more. The DNA of the CDR3 is TGCAGCGTTGAAGGGAGCCTTGAGCAGTTCTTC. It yields the protein CSVEGSLEQFF. This chain joins TRBV29-1 and TRBJ2-1, with D unresolved. The CDR3 loop spans 11 amino acids. V dropped 1 base and J dropped 9 bases, with 7 bases sitting between them. CDR1 is SQVTM and CDR2 is ANQGSEA in the germline V gene.

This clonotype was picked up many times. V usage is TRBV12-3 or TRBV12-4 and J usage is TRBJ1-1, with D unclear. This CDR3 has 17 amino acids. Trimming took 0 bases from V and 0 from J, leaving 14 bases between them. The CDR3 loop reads CASSLAAGFGMNTEAFF. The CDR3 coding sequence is TGTGCCAGCAGTTTAGCCGCGGGTTTTGGGATGAACACTGAAGCTTTCTTT.